Sequencing of this T cell receptor (beta chain) was carried out in a study of T-cell reconstitution after alpha-beta-depleted transplantation in children. Regarding the study as a whole: After transplant, at about two months, alpha-beta T cells were reportedly derived from several hundred expanded graft clones. When one year had passed after transplant, most T-cell counts and diversity came from newly produced T cells.

The CDR3 spans 14 residues. Germline values: CDR1 SGHVS, CDR2 FQNEAQ. J lost 1 base, V lost 5 bases, and 5 bases had no gene match. It was with unique molecular identifiers that the TCRbeta library was prepared. TCRdb independently ran MiXCR on the PCR reads; one entry per CDR3 protein. This sample has about 580,000 distinct CDR3 sequences, with roughly 30% found just once. This clonotype was seen more than once but under ten times. The antigen remains unidentified. The source of this sequence is a boy in the first two years of life with Wiskott-Aldrich syndrome, due to receive a stem cell transplant. The input for sequencing was PBMCs, taken before TCRalphabeta/CD19-depleted stem cell transplant. This chain connects TRBV7-8 to TRBJ2-7, with 7 bases identical to TRBD2. This CDR3 reads CASSRGVESYEQYF. DNA for the CDR3: TGTGCCAGCAGCCGGGGGGTAGAATCCTACGAGCAGTACTTC.